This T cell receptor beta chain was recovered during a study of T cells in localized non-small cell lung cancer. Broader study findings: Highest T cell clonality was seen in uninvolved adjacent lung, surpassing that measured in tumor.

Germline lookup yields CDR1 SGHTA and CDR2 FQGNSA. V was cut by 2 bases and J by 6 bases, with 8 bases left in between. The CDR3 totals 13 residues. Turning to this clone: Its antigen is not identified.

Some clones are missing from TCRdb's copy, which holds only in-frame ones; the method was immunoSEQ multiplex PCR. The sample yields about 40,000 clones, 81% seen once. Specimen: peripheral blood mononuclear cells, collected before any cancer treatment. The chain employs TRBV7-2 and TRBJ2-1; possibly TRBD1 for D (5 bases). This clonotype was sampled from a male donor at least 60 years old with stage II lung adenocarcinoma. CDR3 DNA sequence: TGTGCCAGCAGCTTATGGGGCGTCAATGAGCAGTTCTTC. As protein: CASSLWGVNEQFF.